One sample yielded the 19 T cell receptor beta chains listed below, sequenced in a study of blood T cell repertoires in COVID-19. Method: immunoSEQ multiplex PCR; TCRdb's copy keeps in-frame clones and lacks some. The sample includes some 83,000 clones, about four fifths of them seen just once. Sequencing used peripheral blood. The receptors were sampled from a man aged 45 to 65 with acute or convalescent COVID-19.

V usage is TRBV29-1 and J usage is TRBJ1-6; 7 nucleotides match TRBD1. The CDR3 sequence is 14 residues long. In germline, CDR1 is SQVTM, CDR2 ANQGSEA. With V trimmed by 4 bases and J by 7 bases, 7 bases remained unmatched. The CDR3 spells CSVALKGANSPLHF. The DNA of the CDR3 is TGCAGCGTTGCTTTGAAGGGGGCGAATTCACCCCTCCACTTT.

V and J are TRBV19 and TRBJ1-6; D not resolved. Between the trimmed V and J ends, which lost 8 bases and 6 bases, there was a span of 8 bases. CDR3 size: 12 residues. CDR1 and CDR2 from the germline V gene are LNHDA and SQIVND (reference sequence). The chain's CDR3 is CASAGVNSPLHF. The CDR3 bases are TGTGCCAGTGCCGGGGTTAATTCACCCCTCCACTTT. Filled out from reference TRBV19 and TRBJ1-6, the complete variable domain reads DGGITQSPKYLFRKEGQNVTLSCEQNLNHDAMYWYRQDPGQGLRLIYYSQIVNDFQKGDIAEGYSVSREKKESFPLTVTSAQKNPTAFYLCASAGVNSPLHFGNGTRLTVT.

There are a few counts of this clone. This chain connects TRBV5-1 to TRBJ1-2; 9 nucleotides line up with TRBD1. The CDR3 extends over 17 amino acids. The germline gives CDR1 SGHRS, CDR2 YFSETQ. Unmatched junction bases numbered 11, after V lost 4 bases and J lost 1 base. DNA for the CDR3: TGCGCCAGCAGCCGGAACCCACAGGGGGCGCTTAACTATGGCTACACCTTC. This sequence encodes CASSRNPQGALNYGYTF.

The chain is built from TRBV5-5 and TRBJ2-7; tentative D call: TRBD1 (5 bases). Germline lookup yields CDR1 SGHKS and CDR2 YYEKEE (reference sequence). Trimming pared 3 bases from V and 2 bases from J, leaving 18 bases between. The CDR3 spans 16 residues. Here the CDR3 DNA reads TGTGCCAGCAGCTCGGAAACAGGAGCAAGTACCTACGAGCAGTACTTC. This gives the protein CASSSETGASTYEQYF.

The CDR3 region is CASSHGGSGGQETQYF. CDR3 bases: TGTGCCAGCAGCCATGGTGGTAGCGGGGGACAAGAGACCCAGTACTTC. The chain is built from TRBV4-2 and TRBJ2-5, with 9 bases lining up with TRBD2. The CDR3 is made up of 16 amino acids. The J segment lost 2 bases and the V segment lost 3 bases, leaving 7 bases of the junction unmatched. Germline V CDR1 and CDR2: LGHNA, YNFKEQ.

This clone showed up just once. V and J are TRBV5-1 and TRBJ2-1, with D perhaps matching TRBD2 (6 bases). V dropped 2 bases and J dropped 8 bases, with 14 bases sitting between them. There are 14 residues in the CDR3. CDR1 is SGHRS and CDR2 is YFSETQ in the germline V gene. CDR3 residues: CASSLTGVGHEQFF. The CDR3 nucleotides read TGCGCCAGCAGCTTAACGGGGGTGGGCCATGAGCAGTTCTTC.

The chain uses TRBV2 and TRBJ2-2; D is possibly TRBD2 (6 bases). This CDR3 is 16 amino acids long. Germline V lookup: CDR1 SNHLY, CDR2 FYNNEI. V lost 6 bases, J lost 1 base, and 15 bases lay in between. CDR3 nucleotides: TGTGCCAGCAGCGGGGCGAGCGGGTTGAACACCGGGGAGCTGTTTTTT. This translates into CASSGASGLNTGELFF.

The chain's CDR3 is CASKDNSGYTF. CDR3 nucleotide sequence: TGCGCCAGCAAAGATAATAGTGGCTACACCTTC. The chain is built from TRBV5-1 and TRBJ1-2; D not certain. From germline, CDR1 is SGHRS and CDR2 YFSETQ. The CDR3 is 11 amino acids. V lost 6 bases and J lost 7, with 10 bases in between.

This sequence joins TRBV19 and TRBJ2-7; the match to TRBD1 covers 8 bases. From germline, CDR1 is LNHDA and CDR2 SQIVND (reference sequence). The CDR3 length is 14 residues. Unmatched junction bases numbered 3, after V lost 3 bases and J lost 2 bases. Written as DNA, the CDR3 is TGTGCCAGTAGTATTGGGACAGGCACCTACGAGCAGTACTTC. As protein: CASSIGTGTYEQYF.

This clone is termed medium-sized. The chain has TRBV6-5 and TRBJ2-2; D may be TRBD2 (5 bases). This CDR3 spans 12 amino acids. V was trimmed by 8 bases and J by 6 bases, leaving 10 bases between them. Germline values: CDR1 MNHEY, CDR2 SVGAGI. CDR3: CASEGPAGELFF. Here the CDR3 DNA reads TGTGCCAGCGAGGGCCCGGCCGGGGAGCTGTTTTTT.

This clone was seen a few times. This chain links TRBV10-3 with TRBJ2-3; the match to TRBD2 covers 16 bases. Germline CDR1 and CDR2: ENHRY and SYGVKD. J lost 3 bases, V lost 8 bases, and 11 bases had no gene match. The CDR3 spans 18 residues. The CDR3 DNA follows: TGTGCCATCTCGACAGGGGGACTAGCGGGAGGGGGAACAGATACGCAGTATTTT. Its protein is CAISTGGLAGGGTDTQYF.

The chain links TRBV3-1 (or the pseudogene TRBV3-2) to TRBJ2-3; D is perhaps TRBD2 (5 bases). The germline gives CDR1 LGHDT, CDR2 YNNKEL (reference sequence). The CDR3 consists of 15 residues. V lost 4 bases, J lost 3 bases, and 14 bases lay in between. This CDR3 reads CASSPGLTQTDTQYF. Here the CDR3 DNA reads TGTGCCAGCAGCCCTGGACTGACGCAGACAGATACGCAGTATTTT.

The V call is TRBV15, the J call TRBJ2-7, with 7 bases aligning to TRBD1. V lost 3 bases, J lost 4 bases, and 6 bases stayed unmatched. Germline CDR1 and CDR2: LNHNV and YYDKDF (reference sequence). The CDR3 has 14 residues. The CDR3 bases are TGTGCCACCAGCAGTCCGGGACAGTTTTACGAGCAGTACTTC. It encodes CATSSPGQFYEQYF.

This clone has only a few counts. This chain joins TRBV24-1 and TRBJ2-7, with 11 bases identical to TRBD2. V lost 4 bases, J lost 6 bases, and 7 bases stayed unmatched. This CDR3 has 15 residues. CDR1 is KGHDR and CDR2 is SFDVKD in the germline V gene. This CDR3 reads CATSDPTSGSIEQYF. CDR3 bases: TGTGCCACCAGTGACCCCACTAGCGGGAGTATCGAGCAGTACTTC.

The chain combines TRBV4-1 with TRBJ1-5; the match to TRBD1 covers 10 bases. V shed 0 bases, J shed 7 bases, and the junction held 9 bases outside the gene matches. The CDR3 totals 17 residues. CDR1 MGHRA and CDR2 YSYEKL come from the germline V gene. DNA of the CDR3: TGCGCCAGCAGCCAAGAAGGGACAGGGGCGGCTGGCCAGCCCCAGCATTTT. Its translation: CASSQEGTGAAGQPQHF.

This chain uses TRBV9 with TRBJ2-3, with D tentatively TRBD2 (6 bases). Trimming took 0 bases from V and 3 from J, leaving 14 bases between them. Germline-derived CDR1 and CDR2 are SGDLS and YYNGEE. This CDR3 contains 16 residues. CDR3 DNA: TGTGCCAGCAGCGTAGGGGCGGGGTCGGGAACAGATACGCAGTATTTT. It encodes CASSVGAGSGTDTQYF.

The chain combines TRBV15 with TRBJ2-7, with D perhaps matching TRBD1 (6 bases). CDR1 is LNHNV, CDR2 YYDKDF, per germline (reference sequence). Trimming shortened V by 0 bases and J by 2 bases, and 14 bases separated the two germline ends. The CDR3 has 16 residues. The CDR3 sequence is CATSRDRDRPPYEQYF. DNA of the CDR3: TGTGCCACCAGCAGAGATCGTGACAGGCCTCCCTACGAGCAGTACTTC.

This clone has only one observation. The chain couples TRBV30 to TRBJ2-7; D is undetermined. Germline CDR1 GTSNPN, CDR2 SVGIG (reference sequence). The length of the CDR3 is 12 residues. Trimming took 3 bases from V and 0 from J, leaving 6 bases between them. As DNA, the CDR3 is TGTGCCTGGAGACACAGCTCCTACGAGCAGTACTTC. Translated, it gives CAWRHSSYEQYF. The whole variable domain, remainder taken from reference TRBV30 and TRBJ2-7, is SQTIHQWPATLVQPVGSPLSLECTVEGTSNPNLYWYRQAAGRGLQLLFYSVGIGQISSEVPQNLSASRPQDRQFILSSKKLLLSDSGFYLCAWRHSSYEQYFGPGTRLTVT.

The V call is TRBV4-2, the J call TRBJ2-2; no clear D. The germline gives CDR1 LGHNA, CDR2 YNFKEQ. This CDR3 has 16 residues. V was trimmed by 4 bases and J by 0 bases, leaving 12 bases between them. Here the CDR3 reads CASSLRTVANTGELFF. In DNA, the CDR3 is TGTGCCAGCAGCCTCCGTACTGTCGCGAACACCGGGGAGCTGTTTTTT.